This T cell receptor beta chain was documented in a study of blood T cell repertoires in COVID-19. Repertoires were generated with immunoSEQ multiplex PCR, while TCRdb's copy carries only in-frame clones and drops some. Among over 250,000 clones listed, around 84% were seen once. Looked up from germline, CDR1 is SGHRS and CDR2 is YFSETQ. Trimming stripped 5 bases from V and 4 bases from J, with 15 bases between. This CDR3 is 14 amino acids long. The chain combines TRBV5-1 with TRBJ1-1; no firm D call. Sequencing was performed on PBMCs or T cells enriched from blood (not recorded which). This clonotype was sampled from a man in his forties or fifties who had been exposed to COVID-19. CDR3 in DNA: TGCGCCAGCAGGAACCAAGGAGGAGGCACTGAAGCTTTCTTT. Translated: CASRNQGGGTEAFF. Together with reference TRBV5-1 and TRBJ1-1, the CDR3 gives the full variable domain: KAGVTQTPRYLIKTRGQQVTLSCSPISGHRSVSWYQQTPGQGLQFLFEYFSETQRNKGNFPGRFSGRQFSNSRSEMNVSTLELGDSALYLCASRNQGGGTEAFFGQGTRLTVV.